A single sample gave rise to the 22 T cell receptor beta chains below, sequenced in a study of T-cell reconstitution after alpha-beta-depleted transplantation in children. Using unique molecular identifiers, the investigators prepared the TCRbeta library. MiXCR, applied by TCRdb to the PCR reads, yields one record per CDR3 protein. The sample lists roughly 400,000 distinct CDR3 sequences, roughly 43% occurring once. The specimen comprised PBMCs, sampled before TCRalphabeta/CD19-depleted stem cell transplant. These receptors originate from a girl under 10 years old with aplastic anemia, due to receive a stem cell transplant.

Worth noting for this clonotype: The germline gene is not matched at one end of the junction; a read error may be the cause. The CDR3 region is CASSSGTTAGELFF. CDR3 nucleotide sequence: TGTGCTAGCAGTTCCGGGACAACCGCCGGGGAGCTGTTTTTT. The chain carries TRBV7-7 and TRBJ2-2; D might be TRBD1 (6 bases). CDR1 is SSHAT, CDR2 FNYEAQ, per germline (reference sequence). The CDR3 is made up of 14 amino acids.

This clonotype came up many times. This sequence joins TRBV12-3 or TRBV12-4 and TRBJ2-5, with a weak D call TRBD1 (6 bases). The CDR3 length is 13 residues. Trimming took 6 bases from V and 3 from J, leaving 11 bases between them. The CDR3 nucleotides are TGTGCCAGCAGGTTTTCAGGGGAAGAGACCCAGTACTTC. It encodes CASRFSGEETQYF.

This clonotype came up a few times. V gene TRBV5-4 combines with J gene TRBJ2-7; the match to TRBD2 covers 7 bases. The CDR3 spans 15 residues. CDR1 is SGHNT, CDR2 YYREEE, per germline (reference sequence). J was trimmed by 9 bases and V by 0 bases; bases with no gene match: 12. The CDR3 reads CASSLADAGVTAQYF. CDR3 DNA sequence: TGTGCCAGCAGCTTGGCCGATGCGGGAGTCACGGCGCAGTACTTC.

The rearrangement uses TRBV7-2 and TRBJ2-3, with 10 bases that match TRBD2. The V and J ends lost 5 bases and 12 bases, in that order; junction bases with no gene match: 14. This CDR3 comprises 15 residues. The V gene's germline CDR1 is SGHTA and CDR2 FQGNSA. The CDR3 nucleotides read TGTGCCAGCAGCCGAGAGCGGGCCGTAGCGGGGGGTCAGTATTTT. Amino acids: CASSRERAVAGGQYF.

V and J are TRBV6-1 and TRBJ1-1, with 10 nucleotides matching TRBD1. Germline values: CDR1 MNHNS, CDR2 SASEGT. The junction had 4 bases not matched to a gene; V was cut back by 6 bases and J by 3 bases. The CDR3 has 14 amino acids. CDR3 coding DNA: TGTGCCAGCAGGCAAGACAGGGGGCACACTGAAGCTTTCTTT. Its translation is CASRQDRGHTEAFF.

The CDR3 bases are TGTGCCAGCAGCCCAGTCCACGGACTAGCGGGAGACATAGTGGTGCAGTTCTTC. This gives the protein CASSPVHGLAGDIVVQFF. J is TRBJ2-1 and V is TRBV11-2, with 13 bases lining up with TRBD2. The germline V gene encodes CDR1 SGHAT and CDR2 FQNNGV. V lost 5 bases to trimming and J lost 12 bases; unmatched junction nucleotides: 19. CDR3 length: 18 residues.

The chain couples TRBV12-3 or TRBV12-4 to TRBJ2-7; TRBD1 is a possible D gene (5 bases). CDR3 length equals 14 residues. Trimming left V 5 bases short and J 0 bases short, with 11 bases between. The DNA for the CDR3 is TGTGCCAGCAGTCGACGGACAAGCTCCTACGAGCAGTACTTC. As protein: CASSRRTSSYEQYF.

This rearrangement joins TRBV6-5 to TRBJ2-1; TRBD2 matches 8 bases. Germline loops: CDR1 MNHEY, CDR2 SVGAGI. Trimming at V came to 0 bases and at J to 7 bases, leaving 5 bases not matched to a gene. This CDR3 spans 15 amino acids. The CDR3 DNA sequence: TGTGCCAGCAGTTACTCGGCGGGGGGTCTGAATGAGCAGTTCTTC. Its protein product is CASSYSAGGLNEQFF.

This chain joins TRBV4-2 and TRBJ1-2; 9 bases map to TRBD1. This CDR3 has 15 amino acids. The V segment lost 2 bases and the J segment 5 bases; nucleotides outside the gene matches: 6. Germline CDR1 LGHNA, CDR2 YNFKEQ. The CDR3 nucleotides read TGTGCCAGCAGCCAATACGGGACAGGGACTTATGGCTACACCTTC. Its protein is CASSQYGTGTYGYTF.

This clonotype turned up a few times. V gene TRBV7-4 combines with J gene TRBJ2-2, with TRBD1 identical over 7 bases. This CDR3 has 13 amino acids. Germline assignment: CDR1 SGHVT and CDR2 SQSDAQ. J gave up 6 bases and V 4 bases, and 2 bases lay outside the gene matches. Here the CDR3 DNA reads TGTGCCAGCAGCTACAGGGGTCCCGGGGAGCTGTTTTTT. Translation: CASSYRGPGELFF.

This clonotype showed up just a few times. The chain uses TRBV5-1 and TRBJ1-2; 8 nucleotides match TRBD1. This CDR3 is 15 amino acids long. V lost 0 bases and J lost 3; bases outside the gene matches: 4. In germline, CDR1 is SGHRS, CDR2 YFSETQ. The CDR3 DNA follows: TGCGCCAGCAGCTTGGACTCAGGGGGCTACTATGGCTACACCTTC. Translation: CASSLDSGGYYGYTF.

This chain's CDR3 is CASSVTGGFSPLHF. The CDR3 coding sequence is TGCGCCAGCAGCGTTACAGGGGGCTTTTCACCCCTCCACTTT. The rearrangement links TRBV5-1 to TRBJ1-6; 9 nucleotides align to TRBD1. Germline V gives CDR1 SGHRS, CDR2 YFSETQ. This CDR3 has 14 amino acids. V shed 4 bases, J shed 9 bases, and the junction held 5 bases outside the gene matches.

The table lists this clonotype with many counts. The V and J genes are TRBV12-3 or TRBV12-4 and TRBJ2-7; D possibly corresponds to TRBD2 (5 bases). Deletions cut 2 bases from V and 3 bases from J, with 14 bases between. The CDR3 totals 15 residues. In DNA form, the CDR3 reads TGTGCCAGCAGTTTAAGGGATCTAGCCTACTACGAGCAGTACTTC. This codes for CASSLRDLAYYEQYF.

This rearrangement joins TRBV20-1 to TRBJ1-1; D is undetermined. The CDR3 spans 14 residues. Germline CDR1 is DFQATT and CDR2 is SNEGSKA (reference sequence). Trimming cost V 5 bases and J 6 bases, with 19 bases left between them. CDR3 sequence: CSARSWAGSPEAFF. CDR3 nucleotide sequence: TGCAGTGCTCGGTCTTGGGCAGGAAGCCCTGAAGCTTTCTTT.

The J gene is TRBJ2-5, the V gene TRBV20-1; D possibly uses TRBD1 or TRBD2 (7 bases each). V shed 6 bases and J shed 5 bases, with 16 bases lying between them. This CDR3 spans 13 amino acids. Germline CDR1 DFQATT, CDR2 SNEGSKA (reference sequence). CDR3 protein: CSAPGGGLETQYF. The CDR3, as DNA: TGCAGTGCCCCAGGGGGGGGCCTGGAGACCCAGTACTTC.

This clonotype has ten or more counts. V and J are TRBV12-3 or TRBV12-4 and TRBJ2-5, with a possible D match to TRBD1 (5 bases). V was clipped by 3 bases and J by 6 bases, with 14 bases between them. The CDR3 runs to 14 residues. Here the CDR3 reads CASSFGAELQTQYF. The CDR3 bases are TGTGCCAGCAGTTTTGGGGCAGAGTTACAGACCCAGTACTTC.

V usage is TRBV3-1 and J usage is TRBJ2-1, with 7 bases matching TRBD2. CDR3 size: 17 residues. Unmatched junction bases numbered 8, after V lost 1 base and J lost 2 bases. Germline values: CDR1 LGHDT, CDR2 YNNKEL (reference sequence). CDR3 loop: CASSQGVRLAAYNEQFF. The CDR3 nucleotides read TGTGCCAGCAGCCAAGGGGTTAGACTAGCAGCCTACAATGAGCAGTTCTTC.

This clonotype was counted at least ten times. The chain combines TRBV20-1 with TRBJ1-3; unclear D gene. The CDR3 sequence is 15 residues long. Germline V CDR1 and CDR2: DFQATT, SNEGSKA (reference sequence). V was cut by 0 bases and J by 0 bases, with 9 bases left in between. The CDR3 DNA follows: TGCAGTGCTAGAGATTCAGGTCCCTCTGGAAACACCATATATTTT. Encoded protein: CSARDSGPSGNTIYF.

The chain carries TRBV6-2 or TRBV6-3 and TRBJ2-3; either TRBD1 or TRBD2 may supply D (5 bases each). The CDR3 is 15 amino acids. V dropped 6 bases and J dropped 2 bases, with 15 bases sitting between them. Looked up from germline, CDR1 is MNHEY and CDR2 is SVGEGT. The CDR3 coding sequence is TGTGCCAGCAGACTGGGACCGACCCTCACAGATACGCAGTATTTT. Its protein product is CASRLGPTLTDTQYF.

This clonotype was seen a handful of times. The chain links TRBV25-1 to TRBJ2-3; D remains unclear. Per germline, CDR1 MGHDK and CDR2 SYGVNS. Trimming took 0 bases from V and 4 from J, leaving 8 bases between them. The CDR3 length is 14 residues. The DNA of the CDR3 is TGTGCCAGCAGTGAATATGAAAGGGCAGATACGCAGTATTTT. Protein product: CASSEYERADTQYF.

This clonotype was observed many times. The chain links TRBV6-5 to TRBJ2-2, with 8 bases aligning to TRBD2. The CDR3 length is 17 residues. J gave up 3 bases and V 2 bases, and 8 bases lay outside the gene matches. CDR1 and CDR2 (germline): MNHEY, SVGAGI. CDR3 bases: TGTGCCAGCAGTTACACTGCTAGCGGGTTTTACACCGGGGAGCTGTTTTTT. Translated, it gives CASSYTASGFYTGELFF.

The chain recombines TRBV9 with TRBJ2-3; the D is unclear. Trimming shortened V by 4 bases and J by 0 bases, and 18 bases separated the two germline ends. CDR3 length: 17 amino acids. The V gene's germline CDR1 is SGDLS and CDR2 YYNGEE. The CDR3 DNA reads TGTGCCAGCAGCCCCCGGATAGTATTCTCTAGCACAGATACGCAGTATTTT. The encoded protein is CASSPRIVFSSTDTQYF.